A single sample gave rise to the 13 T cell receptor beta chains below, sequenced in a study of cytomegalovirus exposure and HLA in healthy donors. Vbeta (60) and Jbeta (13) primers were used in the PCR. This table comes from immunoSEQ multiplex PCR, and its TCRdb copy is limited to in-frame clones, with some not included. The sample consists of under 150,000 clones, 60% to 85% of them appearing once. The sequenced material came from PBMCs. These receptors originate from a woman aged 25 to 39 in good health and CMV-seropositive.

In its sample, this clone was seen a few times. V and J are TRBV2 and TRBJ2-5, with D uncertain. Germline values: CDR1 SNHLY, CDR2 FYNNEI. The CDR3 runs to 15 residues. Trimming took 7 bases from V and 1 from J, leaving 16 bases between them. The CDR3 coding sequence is TGTGCCAGCACCTTCGAGCTTGGGCCCCAAGAGACCCAGTACTTC. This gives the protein CASTFELGPQETQYF.

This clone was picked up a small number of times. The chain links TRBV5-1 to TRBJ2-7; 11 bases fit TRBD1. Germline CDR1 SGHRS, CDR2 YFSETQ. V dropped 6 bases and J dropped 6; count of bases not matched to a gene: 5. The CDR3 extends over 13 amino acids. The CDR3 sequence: CASKYGTGGEQYF. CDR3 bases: TGCGCCAGCAAATACGGGACAGGGGGCGAGCAGTACTTC.

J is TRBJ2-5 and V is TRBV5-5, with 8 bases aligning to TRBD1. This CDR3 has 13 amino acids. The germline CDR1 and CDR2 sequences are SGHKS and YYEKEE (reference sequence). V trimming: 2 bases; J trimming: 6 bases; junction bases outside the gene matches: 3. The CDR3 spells CASSLGTGKTQYF. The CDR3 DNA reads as TGTGCCAGCAGCTTAGGGACAGGCAAGACCCAGTACTTC.

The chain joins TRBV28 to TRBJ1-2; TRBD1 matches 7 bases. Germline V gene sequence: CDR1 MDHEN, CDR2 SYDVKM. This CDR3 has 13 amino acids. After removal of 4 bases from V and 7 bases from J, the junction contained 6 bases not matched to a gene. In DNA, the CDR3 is TGTGCCAGCAGTTCAGGGACAGTCCGTGGCTACACCTTC. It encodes CASSSGTVRGYTF.

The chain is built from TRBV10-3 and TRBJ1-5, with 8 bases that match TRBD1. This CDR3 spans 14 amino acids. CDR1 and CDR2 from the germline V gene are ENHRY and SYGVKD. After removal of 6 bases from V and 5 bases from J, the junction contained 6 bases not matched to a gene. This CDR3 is CAISPGQGDQPQHF. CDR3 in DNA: TGTGCCATCAGCCCAGGACAGGGTGATCAGCCCCAGCATTTT.

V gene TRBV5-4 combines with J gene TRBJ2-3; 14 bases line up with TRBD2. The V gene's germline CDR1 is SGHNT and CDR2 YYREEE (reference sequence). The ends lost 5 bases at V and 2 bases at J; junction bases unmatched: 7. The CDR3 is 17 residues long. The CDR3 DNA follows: TGTGCCAGCAGTCGGACTAGCGGGGGGAGCTCCACAGATACGCAGTATTTT. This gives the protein CASSRTSGGSSTDTQYF.

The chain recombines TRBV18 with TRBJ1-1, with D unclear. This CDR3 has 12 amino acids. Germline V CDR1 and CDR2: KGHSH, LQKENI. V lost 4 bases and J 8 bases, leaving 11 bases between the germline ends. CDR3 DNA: TGTGCCAGCTCACTGGAGACGGCCGAAGCTTTCTTT. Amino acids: CASSLETAEAFF.

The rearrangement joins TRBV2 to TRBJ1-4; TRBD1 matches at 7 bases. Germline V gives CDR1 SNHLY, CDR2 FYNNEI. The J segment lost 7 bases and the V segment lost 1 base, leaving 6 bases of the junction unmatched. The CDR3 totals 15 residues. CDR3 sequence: CASSEGQGVFEKLFF. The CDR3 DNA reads TGTGCCAGCAGTGAAGGGCAGGGGGTATTTGAAAAACTGTTTTTT.

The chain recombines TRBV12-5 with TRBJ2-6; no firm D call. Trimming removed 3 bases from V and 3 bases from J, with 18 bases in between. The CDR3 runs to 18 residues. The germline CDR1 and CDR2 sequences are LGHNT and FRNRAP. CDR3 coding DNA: TGTGCTAGTGGTTTTTCCCCCGCCAGTAGGAGTGGGGCCAACGTCCTGACTTTC. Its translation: CASGFSPASRSGANVLTF.

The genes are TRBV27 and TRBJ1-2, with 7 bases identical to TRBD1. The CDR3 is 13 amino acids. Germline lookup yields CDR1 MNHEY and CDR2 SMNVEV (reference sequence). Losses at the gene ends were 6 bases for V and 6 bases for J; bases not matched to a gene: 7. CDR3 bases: TGTGCCAGCAGACCTCAGGGGGTCCATGGCTACACCTTC. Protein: CASRPQGVHGYTF.

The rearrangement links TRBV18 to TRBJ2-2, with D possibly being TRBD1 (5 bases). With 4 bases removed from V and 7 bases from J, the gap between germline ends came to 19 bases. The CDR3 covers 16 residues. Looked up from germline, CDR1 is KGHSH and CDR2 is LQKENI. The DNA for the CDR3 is TGTGCCAGCTCACAACGACCGGGCAGGGAAGGCGGGGAGCTGTTTTTT. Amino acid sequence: CASSQRPGREGGELFF.

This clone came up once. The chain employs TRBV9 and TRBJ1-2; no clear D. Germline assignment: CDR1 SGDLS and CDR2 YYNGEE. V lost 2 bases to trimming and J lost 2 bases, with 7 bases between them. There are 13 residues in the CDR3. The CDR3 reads CASSVNSNYGYTF. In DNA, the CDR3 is TGTGCCAGCAGCGTTAACTCAAACTATGGCTACACCTTC.

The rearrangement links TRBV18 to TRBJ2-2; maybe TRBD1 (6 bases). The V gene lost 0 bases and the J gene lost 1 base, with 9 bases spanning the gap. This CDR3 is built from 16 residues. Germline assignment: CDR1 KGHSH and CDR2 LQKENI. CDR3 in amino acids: CASSPPGQKNTGELFF. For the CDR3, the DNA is TGTGCCAGCTCACCACCGGGACAAAAGAACACCGGGGAGCTGTTTTTT.